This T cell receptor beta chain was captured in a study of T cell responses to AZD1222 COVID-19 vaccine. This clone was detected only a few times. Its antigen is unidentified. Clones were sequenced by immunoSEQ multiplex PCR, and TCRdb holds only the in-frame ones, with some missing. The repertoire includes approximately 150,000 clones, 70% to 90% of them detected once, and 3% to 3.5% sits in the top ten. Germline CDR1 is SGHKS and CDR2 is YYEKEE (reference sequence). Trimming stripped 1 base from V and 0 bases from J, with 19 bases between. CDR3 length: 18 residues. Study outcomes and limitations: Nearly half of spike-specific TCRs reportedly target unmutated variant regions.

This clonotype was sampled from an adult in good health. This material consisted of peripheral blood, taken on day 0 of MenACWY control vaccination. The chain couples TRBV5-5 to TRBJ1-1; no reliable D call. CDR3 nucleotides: TGTGCCAGCAGCTTGTTATCGTGGGTCAGTACGATGAACACTGAAGCTTTCTTT. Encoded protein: CASSLLSWVSTMNTEAFF.